The clone carrying this T cell receptor beta chain was seen a handful of times. Its matching antigen is unknown. TCRdb recomputed calls from the RACE reads with MiXCR, one row per CDR3 protein. This table has 60,000 to 90,000 distinct CDR3 sequences, around 9.3% appearing once. The time point was: healthy volunteer bleed at 6 weeks. Whole blood, unfractionated, served as the material for total RNA extraction. The CDR3 sequence is 19 residues long. This sample was included in a study of human T cells and chemical hapten exposure. General study findings and limits: Those TCRs sitting above 1 in 1000 frequency stayed the same with DPC sensitization.

This sequence joins TRBV21-1 and TRBJ1-1; the tabulated D call, TRBD1, remains unverified against the DNA. TRBV21-1 represents a pseudogene. The sequencing input was whole blood. The TCR originated in a female donor in good health. Some clones in this sample may be carry-over from other donors' samples. For the CDR3, the DNA is TGTGCCAGCAGCAAAGGGGCGTTAGGACAATCAAGATGCCACACTGAAGCTTTCTTT. This codes for CASSKGALGQSRCHTEAFF.